This T cell receptor (beta chain) was retrieved from a study of PD-L1 blockade in urothelial cancer. Time point reported: pretreatment peripheral blood. Assay: immunoSEQ multiplex PCR; the TCRdb copy retains only in-frame clones and omits some. The data contain about 85,000 clones, approximately 81% of them seen just once; the ten biggest clones take up about 15%. This clonotype was obtained from a man aged 55 to 70 with urothelial cancer. The source material was PBMCs, sampled around atezolizumab (anti-PD-L1) treatment.

The DNA for the CDR3 is TGCGCCAGGCAGGGCGAAACCGGGGAGCTGTTTTTT. Protein sequence: CARQGETGELFF. The gene calls are TRBV23-1 and TRBJ2-2, with D tentatively TRBD1 (5 bases). TRBV23-1 is an open reading frame whose function is uncertain. The CDR3 covers 12 residues. V lost 9 bases and J lost 5, with 10 bases in between.